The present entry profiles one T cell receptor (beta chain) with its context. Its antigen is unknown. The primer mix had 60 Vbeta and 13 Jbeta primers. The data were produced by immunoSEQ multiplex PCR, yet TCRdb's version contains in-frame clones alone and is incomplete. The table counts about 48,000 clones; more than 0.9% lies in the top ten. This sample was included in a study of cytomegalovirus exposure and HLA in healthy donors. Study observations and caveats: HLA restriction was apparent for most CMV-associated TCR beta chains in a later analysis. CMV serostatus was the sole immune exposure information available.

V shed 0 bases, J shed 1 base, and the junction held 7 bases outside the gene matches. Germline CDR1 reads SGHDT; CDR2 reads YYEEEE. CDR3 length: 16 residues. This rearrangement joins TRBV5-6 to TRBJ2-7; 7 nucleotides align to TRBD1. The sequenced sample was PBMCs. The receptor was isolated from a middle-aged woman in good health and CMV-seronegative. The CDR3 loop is CASSLAKWGQSYEQYF. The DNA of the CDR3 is TGTGCCAGCAGCTTGGCCAAGTGGGGACAGTCCTACGAGCAGTACTTC.